The 3 T cell receptor beta chains presented below share a single source sample, sequenced in a study of human T cells and chemical hapten exposure. Time point here: patch test 2, 6 weeks after DPC sensitization. Described treatment: therapeutic diphenylcyclopropenone sensitization with weekly scalp DPC. TCRdb reprocessed the RACE reads via MiXCR and lists one record per CDR3 protein. The data show more than 85,000 distinct CDR3 sequences, with 9% to 9.5% seen just once and approximately 3% held by the top ten. Material: whole blood, obtained in connection with sensitization to the hapten diphenylcyclopropenone (DPC). Receptor source: a woman aged 40 to 49 with alopecia areata. Some clones in this sample may be carry-over from other donors' samples.

This clonotype has at least ten counts. This chain links TRBV28 with TRBJ1-2, with TRBD1 as a possible D gene (6 bases). CDR3 length: 12 amino acids. CDR1 is MDHEN and CDR2 is SYDVKM in the germline V gene. Trimming removed 0 bases at V and 8 bases at J, with 7 bases between. This CDR3 is CASSLWTGGYTF. CDR3 DNA sequence: TGTGCCAGCAGTTTATGGACAGGAGGCTACACCTTC.

This clonotype was observed a single time. This sequence may be a read error, since a much larger clone differs from it by one base. The V and J genes are TRBV6-9 and TRBJ2-5, with a weak D call TRBD1 (5 bases). Between the trimmed V and J ends, which lost 7 bases and 7 bases, there was a span of 22 bases. The CDR3 sequence is 15 residues long. Germline CDR1 is MNHGY and CDR2 is SVAAGI. CDR3 in DNA: TGTGCCAGCACCCCGGAAGCTATCTATCAGGGGACCCAGTACTTC. Encoded protein: CASTPEAIYQGTQYF.

This clonotype was seen ten or more times. The rearrangement uses TRBV20-1 and TRBJ1-1; no clear D gene. There are 11 residues in the CDR3. Germline V gene sequence: CDR1 DFQATT, CDR2 SNEGSKA (reference sequence). V shed 3 bases and J shed 0 bases, with 2 bases lying between them. This CDR3 reads CSASMNTEAFF. CDR3 DNA: TGCAGTGCTAGTATGAACACTGAAGCTTTCTTT.